One and the same sample provided the 9 T cell receptor beta chains below, sequenced in a study of human T cells and chemical hapten exposure. TCRdb passed the RACE reads through MiXCR, listing each CDR3 protein once. The profile shows more than 85,000 distinct CDR3 sequences, approximately 10% of them singletons. Time point given: patch test 2, 6 weeks after DPC sensitization. The sample's treatment: therapeutic diphenylcyclopropenone sensitization with weekly scalp DPC. The specimen was whole blood, collected in connection with sensitization to the hapten diphenylcyclopropenone (DPC). Receptors were obtained from a man aged 40-49 years with alopecia areata. Some clones in this sample may be carry-over from other donors' samples.

This clonotype was seen at least ten times. The chain combines TRBV20-1 with TRBJ2-3; 11 bases agree with TRBD2. Germline V lookup: CDR1 DFQATT, CDR2 SNEGSKA (reference sequence). The CDR3 is 13 amino acids. The CDR3 is CSVLAGASDTQYF. The DNA of the CDR3 is TGCAGCGTACTAGCGGGAGCATCAGATACGCAGTATTTT.

This clonotype was seen repeatedly, ten times or more. The V and J genes are TRBV5-3 and TRBJ2-1, with unresolved D. TRBV5-3 has ORF status, its function being uncertain. The CDR3 is made up of 14 amino acids. Trimming took off 6 bases at V and 8 bases at J, with 18 bases between the two ends. CDR3 coding DNA: TGTGCCAGAAAACATCTTTCCTTTAGCTATGAGCAGTTCTTC. This codes for CARKHLSFSYEQFF.

The CDR3, as DNA: TGTGCCAGCAGTAAGGGGGGACTAGCGGGGGACTATACGCAGTATTTT. Residues: CASSKGGLAGDYTQYF. J is TRBJ2-3 and V is TRBV6-2 or TRBV6-3; 14 bases line up with TRBD2. The CDR3 runs to 16 residues. The junction had 8 bases not matched to a gene; V was cut back by 5 bases and J by 7 bases. CDR1 and CDR2 (germline): MNHEY, SVGEGT.

This clonotype appeared many times. The chain uses TRBV7-9 and TRBJ2-7; 9 nucleotides align to TRBD2. Per the germline V gene, CDR1 is SEHNR and CDR2 is FQNEAQ (reference sequence). V shed 5 bases, J shed 3 bases, and the junction held 5 bases outside the gene matches. This CDR3 has 14 amino acids. The CDR3 region has the DNA TGTGCCAGCAGCCTCGGACTAGCGAGCTACGAGCAGTACGTC. This codes for CASSLGLASYEQYV.

The CDR3 bases are TGTGCCAGCGAGACCGGGACAGGGGAAGAAAAACTGTTTTTT. This encodes CASETGTGEEKLFF. The chain carries TRBV12-3 or TRBV12-4 and TRBJ1-4, with 10 bases aligning to TRBD1. The CDR3 spans 14 residues. J was trimmed by 8 bases and V by 8 bases; bases with no gene match: 8.

This clonotype was observed at least ten times. V and J are TRBV4-3 and TRBJ1-4, with D unclear. Per germline, CDR1 LGHNA and CDR2 YSLEER. This CDR3 has 15 residues. V was clipped by 0 bases and J by 7 bases, with 12 bases between them. The CDR3 DNA is TGCGCCAGCAGCCAAGATTTGGGCCAGGTTGAAAAACTGTTTTTT. Translation gives CASSQDLGQVEKLFF.

The rearrangement links TRBV24-1 to TRBJ2-3, with 7 bases fitting TRBD2. V shed 0 bases and J 7 bases; nucleotides not matched to a gene: 9. The CDR3 runs to 16 residues. The germline V gene has CDR1 KGHDR and CDR2 SFDVKD. As DNA, the CDR3 is TGTGCCACCAGTGATTTGCCGGCGGGAGTAAGAAATACGCAGTATTTT. Its translation is CATSDLPAGVRNTQYF.

V gene TRBV25-1 combines with J gene TRBJ1-5; perhaps TRBD1 as D (5 bases). The CDR3 spans 15 residues. The V end was cut by 6 bases, the J end by 4 bases, with 16 bases between. Looked up from germline, CDR1 is MGHDK and CDR2 is SYGVNS. This CDR3 is CASSTSGQPNQPQHF. CDR3 coding DNA: TGTGCCAGCAGCACCTCAGGGCAACCGAATCAGCCCCAGCATTTT.

The chain is built from TRBV12-3 or TRBV12-4 and TRBJ2-2, with unresolved D. The ends were cut back, 6 bases at V and 3 bases at J, with 5 bases in the middle. CDR3 size: 12 residues. CDR3 DNA: TGTGCCAGCAGCAGTGACACCGGGGAGCTGTTTTTT. It codes for CASSSDTGELFF.